This TCR beta chain was documented in a study of T cell repertoires in cytomegalovirus infection. The wider study: Both CMV infection and a matching HLA type were indicated by public TCR beta signatures.

TCRdb reanalysed the reads using MiXCR and keeps one entry per CDR3 protein. The sample has hundreds of thousands of distinct CDR3 sequences; 9.5% are singletons. This CDR3 has 15 amino acids. The germline V gene has CDR1 SGHTA and CDR2 FQGNSA. V shed 8 bases and J 5 bases; nucleotides not matched to a gene: 12. In this sample, this clonotype turned up many times. Antigen specificity is unknown. Findings of the study overall: CMV-specific TCR beta clonotypes restricted by HLA-C dominated the ex vivo response.

This sequence joins TRBV7-2 and TRBJ2-7, with TRBD1 matching 10 bases. This receptor was taken from a human donor in good health (CMV status not recorded). Some clones in this sample may be carry-over from other donors' samples. The sequencing input was PBMCs. The CDR3 here is CASGIPGQGMHEQYF. The CDR3 region has the DNA TGTGCCAGCGGCATCCCGGGACAGGGGATGCACGAGCAGTACTTC. The full variable domain, completed using reference TRBV7-2 and TRBJ2-7, is GAGVSQSPSNKVTEKGKDVELRCDPISGHTALYWYRQSLGQGLEFLIYFQGNSAPDKSGLPSDRFSAERTGGSVSTLTIQRTQQEDSAVYLCASGIPGQGMHEQYFGPGTRLTVT.